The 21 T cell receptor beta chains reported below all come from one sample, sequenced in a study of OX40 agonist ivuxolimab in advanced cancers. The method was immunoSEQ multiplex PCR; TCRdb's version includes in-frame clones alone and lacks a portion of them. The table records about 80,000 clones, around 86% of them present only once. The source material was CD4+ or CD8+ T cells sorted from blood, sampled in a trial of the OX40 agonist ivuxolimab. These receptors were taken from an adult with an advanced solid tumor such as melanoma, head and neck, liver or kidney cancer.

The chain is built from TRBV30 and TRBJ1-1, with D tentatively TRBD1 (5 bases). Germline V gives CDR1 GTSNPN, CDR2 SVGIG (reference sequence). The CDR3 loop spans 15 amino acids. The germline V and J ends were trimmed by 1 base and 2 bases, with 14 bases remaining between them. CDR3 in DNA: TGTGCCTGGAGTGGCCGGGGGGACGGAAACACTGAAGCTTTCTTT. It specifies CAWSGRGDGNTEAFF.

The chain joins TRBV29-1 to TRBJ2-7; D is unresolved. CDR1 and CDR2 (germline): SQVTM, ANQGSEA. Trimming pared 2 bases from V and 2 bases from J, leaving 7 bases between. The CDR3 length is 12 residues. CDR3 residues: CSVEHDAYEQYF. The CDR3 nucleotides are TGCAGCGTTGAACATGATGCCTACGAGCAGTACTTC.

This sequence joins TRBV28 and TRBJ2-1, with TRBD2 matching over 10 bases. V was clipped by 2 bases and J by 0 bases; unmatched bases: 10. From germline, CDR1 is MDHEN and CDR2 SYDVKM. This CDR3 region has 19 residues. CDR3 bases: TGTGCCAGCAGTTTAGAGCTAGCGGGGGCGAGTAGCTCCTACAATGAGCAGTTCTTC. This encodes CASSLELAGASSSYNEQFF.

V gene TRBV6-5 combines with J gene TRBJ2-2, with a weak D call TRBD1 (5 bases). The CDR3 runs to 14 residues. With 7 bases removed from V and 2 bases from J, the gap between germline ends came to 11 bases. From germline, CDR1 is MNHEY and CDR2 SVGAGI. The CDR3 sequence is CASKHRRNTGELFF. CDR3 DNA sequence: TGTGCCAGCAAACACAGGAGAAACACCGGGGAGCTGTTTTTT.

CDR3 sequence: CASSRTGADYGYTF. In nucleotides, the CDR3 is TGTGCCAGCAGCCGGACAGGAGCGGACTATGGCTACACCTTC. The chain couples TRBV7-9 to TRBJ1-2; TRBD1 aligns across 7 bases. Trimming cost V 5 bases and J 3 bases; bases outside gene matches: 6. CDR1 and CDR2 from the germline V gene are SEHNR and FQNEAQ (reference sequence). This CDR3 is 14 amino acids long.

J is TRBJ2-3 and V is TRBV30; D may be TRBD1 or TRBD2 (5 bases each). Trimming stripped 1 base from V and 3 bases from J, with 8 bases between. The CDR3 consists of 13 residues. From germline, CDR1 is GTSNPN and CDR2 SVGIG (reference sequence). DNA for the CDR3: TGTGCCTGGAGTGGGGGACGGACAGATACGCAGTATTTT. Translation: CAWSGGRTDTQYF.

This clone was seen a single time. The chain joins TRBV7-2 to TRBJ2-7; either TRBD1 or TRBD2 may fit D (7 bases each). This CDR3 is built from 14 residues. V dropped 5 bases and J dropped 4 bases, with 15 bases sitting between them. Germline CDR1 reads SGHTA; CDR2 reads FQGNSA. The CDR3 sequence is CASSTQGRGYEQYF. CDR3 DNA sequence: TGTGCCAGCAGCACACAGGGGAGGGGGTACGAGCAGTACTTC.

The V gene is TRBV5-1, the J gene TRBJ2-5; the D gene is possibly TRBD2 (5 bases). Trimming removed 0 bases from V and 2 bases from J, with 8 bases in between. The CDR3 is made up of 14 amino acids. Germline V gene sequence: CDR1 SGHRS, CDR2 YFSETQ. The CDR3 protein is CASSLAAGQETQYF. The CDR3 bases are TGCGCCAGCAGCTTGGCCGCGGGTCAAGAGACCCAGTACTTC.

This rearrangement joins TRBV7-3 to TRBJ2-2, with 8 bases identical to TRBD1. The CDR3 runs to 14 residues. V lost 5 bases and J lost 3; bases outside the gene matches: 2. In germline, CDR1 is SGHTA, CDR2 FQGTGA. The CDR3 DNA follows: TGTGCCAGCAGCATGACAGGGGACACCGGGGAGCTGTTTTTT. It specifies CASSMTGDTGELFF.

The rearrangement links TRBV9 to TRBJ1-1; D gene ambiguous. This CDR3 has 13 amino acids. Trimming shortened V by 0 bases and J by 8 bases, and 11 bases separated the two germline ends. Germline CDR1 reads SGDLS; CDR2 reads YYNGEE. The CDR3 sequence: CASSVDPRTEAFF. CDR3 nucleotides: TGTGCCAGCAGCGTAGATCCGAGGACCGAAGCTTTCTTT.

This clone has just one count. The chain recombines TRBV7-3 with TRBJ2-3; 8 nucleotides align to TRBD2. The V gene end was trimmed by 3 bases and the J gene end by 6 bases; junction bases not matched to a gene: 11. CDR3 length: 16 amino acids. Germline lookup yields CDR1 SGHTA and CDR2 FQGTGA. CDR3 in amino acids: CASSLGPGLGVDTQYF. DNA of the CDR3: TGTGCCAGCAGCTTGGGTCCGGGACTAGGTGTTGATACGCAGTATTTT.

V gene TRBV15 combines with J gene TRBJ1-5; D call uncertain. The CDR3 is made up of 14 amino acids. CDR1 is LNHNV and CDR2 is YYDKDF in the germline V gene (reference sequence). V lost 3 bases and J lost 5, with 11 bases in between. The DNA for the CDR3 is TGTGCCACCAGCAGGTCCCCCTTAGATCAGCCCCAGCATTTT. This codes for CATSRSPLDQPQHF.

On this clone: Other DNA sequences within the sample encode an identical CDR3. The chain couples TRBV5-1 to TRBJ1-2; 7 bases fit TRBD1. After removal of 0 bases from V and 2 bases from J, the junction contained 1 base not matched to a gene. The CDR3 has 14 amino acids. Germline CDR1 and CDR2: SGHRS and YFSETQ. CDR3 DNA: TGCGCCAGCAGCTTGGGACAGGGAAACTATGGCTACACCTTC. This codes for CASSLGQGNYGYTF.

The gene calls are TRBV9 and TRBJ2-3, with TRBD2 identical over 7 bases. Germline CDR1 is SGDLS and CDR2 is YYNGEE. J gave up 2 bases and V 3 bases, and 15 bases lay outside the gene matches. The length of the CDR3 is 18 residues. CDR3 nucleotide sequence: TGTGCCAGCAGCGCGACCCCTTGGGCGGGAGTTAACACAGATACGCAGTATTTT. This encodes CASSATPWAGVNTDTQYF.

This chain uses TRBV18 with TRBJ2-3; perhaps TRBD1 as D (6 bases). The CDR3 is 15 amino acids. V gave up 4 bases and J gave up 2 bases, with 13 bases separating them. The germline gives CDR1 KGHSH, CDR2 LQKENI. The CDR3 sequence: CASSLRDNPTDTQYF. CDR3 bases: TGTGCCAGCTCACTAAGGGACAACCCCACAGATACGCAGTATTTT.

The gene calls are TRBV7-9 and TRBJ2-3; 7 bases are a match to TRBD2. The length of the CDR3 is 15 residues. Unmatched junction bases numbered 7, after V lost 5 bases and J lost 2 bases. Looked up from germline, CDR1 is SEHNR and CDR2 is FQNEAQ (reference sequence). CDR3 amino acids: CASSPGLADTDTQYF. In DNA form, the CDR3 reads TGTGCCAGCAGCCCGGGGCTAGCGGACACAGATACGCAGTATTTT.

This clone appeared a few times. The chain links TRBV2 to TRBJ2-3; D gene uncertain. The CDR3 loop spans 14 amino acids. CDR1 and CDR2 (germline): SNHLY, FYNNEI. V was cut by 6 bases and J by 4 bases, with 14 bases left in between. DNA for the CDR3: TGTGCCAGCAGGGGAACCATCCTCGCAGATACGCAGTATTTT. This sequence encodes CASRGTILADTQYF.

The DNA for the CDR3 is TGTGCCAGCAGACCGGACGGGAGGACGAATAGGTCCTCTGGAAACACCATATATTTT. Residues: CASRPDGRTNRSSGNTIYF. V gene TRBV21-1 combines with J gene TRBJ1-3. TRBV21-1 is marked as a pseudogene. The CDR3 spans 19 residues.

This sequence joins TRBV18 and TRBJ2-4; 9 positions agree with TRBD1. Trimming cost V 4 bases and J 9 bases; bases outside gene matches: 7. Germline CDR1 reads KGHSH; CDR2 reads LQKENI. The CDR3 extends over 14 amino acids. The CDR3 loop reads CASSLSGQGSIQYF. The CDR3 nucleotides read TGTGCCAGCTCACTTTCGGGACAGGGAAGCATTCAGTACTTC.

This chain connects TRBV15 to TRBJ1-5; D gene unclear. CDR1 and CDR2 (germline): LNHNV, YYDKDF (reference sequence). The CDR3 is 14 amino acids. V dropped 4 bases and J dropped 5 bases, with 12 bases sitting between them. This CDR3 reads CATSKKNGDQPQHF. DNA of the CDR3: TGTGCCACCAGCAAAAAAAACGGGGATCAGCCCCAGCATTTT.

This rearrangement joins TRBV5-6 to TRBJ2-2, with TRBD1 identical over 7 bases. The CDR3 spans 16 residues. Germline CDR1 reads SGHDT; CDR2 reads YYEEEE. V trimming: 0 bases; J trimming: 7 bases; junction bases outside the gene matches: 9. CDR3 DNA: TGTGCCAGCAGCTTGGAGTTAGGGGGCGCGAGCGGGGAGCTGTTTTTT. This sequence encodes CASSLELGGASGELFF.